This T cell receptor beta chain was profiled in a study of blood T cell repertoires in COVID-19. Study-wide context: The samples span acute and convalescent COVID-19 from the United States, Italy and Spain. Sources were T cells, B-cell-depleted T cells, or PBMCs; the material itself was cDNA or gDNA.

Patients of the Seattle cohort, enrolled during active infection, were followed longitudinally. In the original analysis: Amplification from reference gene primers served as the basis for estimated nucleated cell counts. Profiling relied on immunoSEQ multiplex PCR, and the TCRdb table lists in-frame clones only, not all of them. The V and J calls and clone size were taken over from that table, and D and trimming were inferred from the DNA. The data show about 210,000 clones, with roughly 85% seen just once and 2.4% held by the top ten. Germline-derived CDR1 and CDR2 are KGHSH and LQKENI. With 2 bases clipped from V and 0 bases from J, the junction kept 4 bases outside the gene matches. The CDR3 loop spans 15 amino acids.

This chain links TRBV18 with TRBJ2-7, with 7 bases fitting TRBD1. Sequencing was done on a sample of peripheral blood. This receptor was identified in a woman in her seventies with COVID-19, enrolled during active disease. DNA for the CDR3: TGTGCCAGCTCACCATGGGGACAGAGCTCCTACGAGCAGTACTTC. It specifies CASSPWGQSSYEQYF.